This T cell receptor (beta chain) derives from a study of T cell repertoires in cytomegalovirus infection. The wider study: Public TCR beta signature analysis indicated the presence of both CMV infection and matching HLA type.

Germline CDR1 is MNHEY and CDR2 is SMNVEV (reference sequence). Trimming removed 4 bases from V and 2 bases from J, with 12 bases in between. This CDR3 comprises 15 residues. Via MiXCR, TCRdb re-called the reads, giving one row per CDR3 protein. Among 550,000 to 850,000 distinct CDR3 sequences, about 33% were seen once, and the ten largest hold about 18%. On this clonotype itself: Its antigen remains unknown.

The receptor was derived from a human donor in good health (CMV status not recorded). Some clones in this sample may be carry-over from other donors' samples. Sample: cultured PBMCs, taken from culture after CMV antigen stimulation. V gene TRBV27 combines with J gene TRBJ1-5; D remains unclear. The CDR3, as DNA: TGTGCCAGCAGTTCCCTGGGTGCGGGCAATCAGCCCCAGCATTTT. This encodes CASSSLGAGNQPQHF.